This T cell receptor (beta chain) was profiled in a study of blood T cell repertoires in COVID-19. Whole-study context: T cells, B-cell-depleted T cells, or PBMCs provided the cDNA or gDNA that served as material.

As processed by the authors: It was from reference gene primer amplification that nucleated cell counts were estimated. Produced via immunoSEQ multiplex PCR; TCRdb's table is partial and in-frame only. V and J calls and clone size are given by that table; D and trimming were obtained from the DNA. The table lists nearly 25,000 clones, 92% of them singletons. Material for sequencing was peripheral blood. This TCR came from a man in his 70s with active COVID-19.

The CDR3 loop reads CASSLYEDRGPSYEQYF. DNA for the CDR3: TGTGCCAGCAGTTTATATGAGGACAGGGGGCCTTCTTACGAGCAGTACTTC. The J gene is TRBJ2-7, the V gene TRBV28, with 11 bases aligning to TRBD1. The junction had 9 bases not matched to a gene; V was cut back by 1 base and J by 4 bases. Germline V CDR1 and CDR2: MDHEN, SYDVKM. The CDR3 length is 17 residues.